This T cell receptor beta chain was identified in a study of response to subunit inactivated influenza vaccine. The V end lost 4 bases, the J end lost 1 base, and 7 bases lay between the germline ends. This CDR3 is built from 13 residues. Looked up from germline, CDR1 is LNHNV and CDR2 is YYDKDF (reference sequence). TCRdb itself ran the RT-PCR reads through MiXCR, one entry per CDR3 protein. This table holds about half a million distinct CDR3 sequences, roughly 8.2% found once. Sequenced material: PBMCs from blood, taken 23 months after vaccination. This sequence joins TRBV15 and TRBJ2-5; D uncertain. This TCR came from a man between 50 and 75 years old who received an inactivated influenza vaccine. The CDR3 nucleotides are TGTGCCACCAGCAACGAACTCCAAGAGACCCAGTACTTC. Translated, it gives CATSNELQETQYF. The variable domain in full, completed from reference TRBV15 and TRBJ2-5, reads DAMVIQNPRYQVTQFGKPVTLSCSQTLNHNVMYWYQQKSSQAPKLLFHYYDKDFNNEADTPDNFQSRRPNTSFCFLDIRSPGLGDTAMYLCATSNELQETQYFGPGTRLLVL.